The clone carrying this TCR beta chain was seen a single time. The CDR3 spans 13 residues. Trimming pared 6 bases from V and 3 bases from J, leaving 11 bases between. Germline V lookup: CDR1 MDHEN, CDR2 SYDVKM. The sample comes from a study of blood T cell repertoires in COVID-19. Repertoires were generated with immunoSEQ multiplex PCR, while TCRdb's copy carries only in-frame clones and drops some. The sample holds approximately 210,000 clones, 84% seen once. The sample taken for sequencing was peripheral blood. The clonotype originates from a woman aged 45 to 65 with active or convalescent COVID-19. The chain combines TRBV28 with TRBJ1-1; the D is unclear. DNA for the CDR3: TGTGCCAGCAGAGGGAGGCCTCACACTGAAGCTTTCTTT. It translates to CASRGRPHTEAFF.